The clone carrying this T cell receptor beta chain has only one observation. Its antigen is currently unknown. The same CDR3 can be traced to other DNA sequences in this sample. CDR3 length equals 12 residues. Trimming removed 6 bases from V and 5 bases from J, with 10 bases in between. Germline V lookup: CDR1 SNHLY, CDR2 FYNNEI. Methods used by the authors: Filtering was not the same, since immunoSEQ gave junction-only sequences without quality scores. Profiled with immunoSEQ multiplex PCR; TCRdb holds only in-frame clones, not every one. V, J and clone size were drawn from that table, and D and trimming were deduced from the DNA. The repertoire consists of fewer than 1 million clones, with around 96% occurring once and the leading ten covering less than 0.25%. CD45RO-negative, CCR7-positively selected cells formed the naive CD8 fraction, excluding terminally differentiated effector memory CD45RA+ cells.

This record belongs to a study of shared clonotypes between healthy human individuals. Background on the study: Three plates were used per donor for CD4 naive, three for CD4 memory, two for CD8 naive and one for CD8 memory.

Findings and limits, study-wide: Sampling was confined to blood; repertoires within tissues likely differ. Sorted-subset sequencing, rarefaction showed, was incomplete despite large depth.

The sequence was obtained from a man aged 25-45 years in good health. The rearrangement uses TRBV2 and TRBJ1-2; D might be TRBD1 (5 bases). Sequencing was done on a sample of naive CD8+ T cells sorted from blood. The CDR3 here is CASRGTAYGYTF. In nucleotides, the CDR3 is TGTGCCAGCAGGGGGACGGCGTATGGCTACACCTTC.